This T cell receptor (beta chain) was identified in a study of T cells after yellow fever vaccination. Study conclusions and caveats: Subsequent booster samples again held most clones from primary vaccination (just under 98% CD4, just under 90% CD8). Researchers report a weaker secondary response that nonetheless peaked faster, day 5 versus 15.

5'RACE template switching generated TCR cDNA, adding a universal primer site and UMIs. In TCRdb, the 5' RACE reads were re-called with MiXCR into one record per CDR3 protein. This table holds a few hundred thousand distinct CDR3 sequences, under 15% found once. This clonotype was seen more than once but under ten times. Its cognate antigen is unknown. This CDR3 has 16 residues. Unmatched junction bases numbered 2, after V lost 0 bases and J lost 3 bases. Germline CDR1 is SGHRS and CDR2 is YFSETQ. The clonotype originates from a man younger than 35 who received the YFV17D yellow fever vaccine. The rearrangement joins TRBV5-1 to TRBJ2-1; TRBD2 matches 11 bases. This specimen consisted of CD4+ T cells sorted from PBMCs, obtained 15 days after the yellow fever booster vaccination. The CDR3, as DNA: TGCGCCAGCAGCTTGGCCGGGACTAGCGGCTACAATGAGCAGTTCTTC. Amino acid sequence: CASSLAGTSGYNEQFF.